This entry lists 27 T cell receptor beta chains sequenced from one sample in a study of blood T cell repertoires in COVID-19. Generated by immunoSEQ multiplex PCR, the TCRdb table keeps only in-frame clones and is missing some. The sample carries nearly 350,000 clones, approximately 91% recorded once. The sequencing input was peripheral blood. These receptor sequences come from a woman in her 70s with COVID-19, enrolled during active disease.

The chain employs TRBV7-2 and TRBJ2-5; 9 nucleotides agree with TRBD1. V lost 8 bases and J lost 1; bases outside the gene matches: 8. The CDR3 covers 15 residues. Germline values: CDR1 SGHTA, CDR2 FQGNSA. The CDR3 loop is CASGRQGGSQETQYF. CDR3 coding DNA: TGTGCCAGCGGTCGACAGGGGGGAAGCCAAGAGACCCAGTACTTC.

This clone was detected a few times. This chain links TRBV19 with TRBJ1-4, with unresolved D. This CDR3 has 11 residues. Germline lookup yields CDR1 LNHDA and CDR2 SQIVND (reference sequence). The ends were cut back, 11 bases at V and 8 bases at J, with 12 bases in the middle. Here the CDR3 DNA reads TGTGCCGGAGGATTGGGAGAAAAACTGTTTTTT. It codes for CAGGLGEKLFF. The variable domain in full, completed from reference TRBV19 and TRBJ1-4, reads DGGITQSPKYLFRKEGQNVTLSCEQNLNHDAMYWYRQDPGQGLRLIYYSQIVNDFQKGDIAEGYSVSREKKESFPLTVTSAQKNPTAFYLCAGGLGEKLFFGSGTQLSVL.

CDR3 region: CASSPMGQGAGGYTF. The CDR3 DNA reads as TGCGCCAGCAGCCCGATGGGACAGGGGGCGGGAGGCTACACCTTC. The chain couples TRBV5-1 to TRBJ1-2, with 12 bases fitting TRBD1. The germline CDR1 and CDR2 sequences are SGHRS and YFSETQ. This CDR3 has 15 amino acids. With 4 bases clipped from V and 8 bases from J, the junction kept 9 bases outside the gene matches.

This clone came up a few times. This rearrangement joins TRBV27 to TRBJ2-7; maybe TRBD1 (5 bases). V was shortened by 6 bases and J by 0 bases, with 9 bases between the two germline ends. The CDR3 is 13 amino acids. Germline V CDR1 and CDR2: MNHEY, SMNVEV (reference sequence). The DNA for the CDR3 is TGTGCCAGCAGAGTGACAGCCTCCTACGAGCAGTACTTC. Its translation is CASRVTASYEQYF.

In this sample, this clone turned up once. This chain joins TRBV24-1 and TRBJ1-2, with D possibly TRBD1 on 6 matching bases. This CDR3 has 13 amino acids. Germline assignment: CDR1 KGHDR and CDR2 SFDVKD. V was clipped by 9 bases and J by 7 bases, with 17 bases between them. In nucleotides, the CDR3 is TGTGCCACCGGGGGCGAGGGGTCGGGTGGCTACACCTTC. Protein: CATGGEGSGGYTF.

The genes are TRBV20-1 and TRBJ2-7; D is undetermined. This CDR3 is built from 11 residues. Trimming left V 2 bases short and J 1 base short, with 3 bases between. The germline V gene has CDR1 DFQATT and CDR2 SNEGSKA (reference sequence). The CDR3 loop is CSARQSYEQYF. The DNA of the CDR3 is TGCAGTGCTAGACAGTCCTACGAGCAGTACTTC.

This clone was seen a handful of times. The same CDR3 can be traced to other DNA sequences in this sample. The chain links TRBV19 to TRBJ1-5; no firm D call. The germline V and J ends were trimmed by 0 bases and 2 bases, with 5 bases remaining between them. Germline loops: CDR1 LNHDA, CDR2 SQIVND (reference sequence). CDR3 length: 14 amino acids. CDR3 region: CASSIEQGNQPQHF. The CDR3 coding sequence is TGTGCCAGTAGTATAGAGCAGGGCAATCAGCCCCAGCATTTT. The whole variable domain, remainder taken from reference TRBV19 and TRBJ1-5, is DGGITQSPKYLFRKEGQNVTLSCEQNLNHDAMYWYRQDPGQGLRLIYYSQIVNDFQKGDIAEGYSVSREKKESFPLTVTSAQKNPTAFYLCASSIEQGNQPQHFGDGTRLSIL.

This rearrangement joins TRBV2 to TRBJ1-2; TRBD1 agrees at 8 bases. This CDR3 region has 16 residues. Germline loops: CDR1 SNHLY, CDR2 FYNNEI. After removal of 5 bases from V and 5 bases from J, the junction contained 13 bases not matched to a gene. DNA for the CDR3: TGTGCCAGCAGTATTTTTAGTGGACAGGGTCAATATGGCTACACCTTC. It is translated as CASSIFSGQGQYGYTF.

The CDR3 loop is CASSLGRGDTEAFF. CDR3 DNA: TGTGCCAGCAGCTTGGGGCGGGGTGACACTGAAGCTTTCTTT. V gene TRBV5-4 combines with J gene TRBJ1-1; D remains unclear. The germline CDR1 and CDR2 sequences are SGHNT and YYREEE (reference sequence). The CDR3 length is 14 residues. V lost 0 bases and J lost 3, with 9 bases in between.

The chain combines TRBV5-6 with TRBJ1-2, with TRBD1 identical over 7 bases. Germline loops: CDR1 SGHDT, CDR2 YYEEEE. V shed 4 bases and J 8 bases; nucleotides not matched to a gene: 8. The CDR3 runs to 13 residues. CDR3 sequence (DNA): TGTGCCAGCAGCCCAGCAGGGGGTTGGGGCTACACCTTC. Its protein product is CASSPAGGWGYTF.

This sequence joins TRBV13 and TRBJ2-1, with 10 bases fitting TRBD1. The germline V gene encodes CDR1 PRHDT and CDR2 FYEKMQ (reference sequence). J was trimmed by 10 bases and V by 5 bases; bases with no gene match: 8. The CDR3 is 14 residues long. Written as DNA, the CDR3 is TGTGCCAGCAGCGTGACAGGGGGCGCGTTAGAGCAGTTCTTC. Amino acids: CASSVTGGALEQFF. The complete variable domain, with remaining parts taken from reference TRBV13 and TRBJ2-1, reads AAGVIQSPRHLIKEKRETATLKCYPIPRHDTVYWYQQGPGQDPQFLISFYEKMQSDKGSIPDRFSAQQFSDYHSELNMSSLELGDSALYFCASSVTGGALEQFFGPGTRLTVL.

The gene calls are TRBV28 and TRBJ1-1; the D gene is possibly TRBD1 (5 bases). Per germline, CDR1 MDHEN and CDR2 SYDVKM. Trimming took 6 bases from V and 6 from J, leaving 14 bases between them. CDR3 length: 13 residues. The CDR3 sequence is CASSRGIGAEAFF. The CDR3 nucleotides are TGTGCCAGCAGCCGGGGGATTGGGGCTGAAGCTTTCTTT.

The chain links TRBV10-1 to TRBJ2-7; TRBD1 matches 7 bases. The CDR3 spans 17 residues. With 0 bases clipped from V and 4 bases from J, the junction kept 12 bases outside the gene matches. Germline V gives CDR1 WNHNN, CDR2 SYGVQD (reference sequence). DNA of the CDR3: TGCGCCAGCAGTGAGTCTATGGGCAGGGGGATACTGTACGAGCAGTACTTC. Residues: CASSESMGRGILYEQYF.

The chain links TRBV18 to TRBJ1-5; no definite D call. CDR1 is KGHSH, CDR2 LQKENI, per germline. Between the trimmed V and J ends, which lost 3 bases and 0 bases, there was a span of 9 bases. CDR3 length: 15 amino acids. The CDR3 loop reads CASSPAGDSNQPQHF. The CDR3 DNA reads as TGTGCCAGCTCACCGGCGGGAGATAGCAATCAGCCCCAGCATTTT.

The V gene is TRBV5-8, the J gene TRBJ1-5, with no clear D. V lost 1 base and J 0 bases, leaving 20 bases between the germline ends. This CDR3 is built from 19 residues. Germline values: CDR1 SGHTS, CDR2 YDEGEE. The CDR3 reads CASSLLTAYGSYSNQPQHF. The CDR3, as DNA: TGTGCCAGCAGCTTGCTTACAGCATATGGTTCTTATAGCAATCAGCCCCAGCATTTT. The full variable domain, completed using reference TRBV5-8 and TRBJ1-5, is EAGVTQSPTHLIKTRGQQATLRCSPISGHTSVYWYQQALGLGLQFLLWYDEGEERNRGNFPPRFSGRQFPNYSSELNVNALELEDSALYLCASSLLTAYGSYSNQPQHFGDGTRLSIL.

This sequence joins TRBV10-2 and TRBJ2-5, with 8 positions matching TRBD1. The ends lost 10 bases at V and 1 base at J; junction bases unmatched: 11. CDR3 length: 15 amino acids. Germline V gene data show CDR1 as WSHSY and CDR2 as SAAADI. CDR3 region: CATEVGTGPQETQYF. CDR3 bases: TGCGCCACCGAGGTAGGGACAGGTCCCCAAGAGACCCAGTACTTC.

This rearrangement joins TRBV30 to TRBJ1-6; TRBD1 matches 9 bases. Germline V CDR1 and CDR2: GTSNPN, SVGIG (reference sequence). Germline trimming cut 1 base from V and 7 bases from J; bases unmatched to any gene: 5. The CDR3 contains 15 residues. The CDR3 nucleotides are TGTGCCTGGAGTGGAAGGGACAGGGAGAATTCACCCCTCCACTTT. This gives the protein CAWSGRDRENSPLHF. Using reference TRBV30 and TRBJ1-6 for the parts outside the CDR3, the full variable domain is SQTIHQWPATLVQPVGSPLSLECTVEGTSNPNLYWYRQAAGRGLQLLFYSVGIGQISSEVPQNLSASRPQDRQFILSSKKLLLSDSGFYLCAWSGRDRENSPLHFGNGTRLTVT.

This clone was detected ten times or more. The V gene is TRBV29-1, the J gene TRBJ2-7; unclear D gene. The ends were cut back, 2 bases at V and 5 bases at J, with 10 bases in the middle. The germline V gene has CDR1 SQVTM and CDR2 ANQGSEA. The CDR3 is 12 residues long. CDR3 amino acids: CSVESLGNEQYF. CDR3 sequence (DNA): TGCAGCGTTGAAAGCCTGGGCAACGAGCAGTACTTC.

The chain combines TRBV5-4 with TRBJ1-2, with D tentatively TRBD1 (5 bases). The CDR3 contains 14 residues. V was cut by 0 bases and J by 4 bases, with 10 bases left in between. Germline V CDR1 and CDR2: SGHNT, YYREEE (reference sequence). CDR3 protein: CASSLGGLSYGYTF. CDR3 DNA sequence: TGTGCCAGCAGCTTGGGGGGCCTGAGCTATGGCTACACCTTC. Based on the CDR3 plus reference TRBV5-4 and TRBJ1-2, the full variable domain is ETGVTQSPTHLIKTRGQQVTLRCSSQSGHNTVSWYQQALGQGPQFIFQYYREEENGRGNFPPRFSGLQFPNYSSELNVNALELDDSALYLCASSLGGLSYGYTFGSGTRLTVV.

The CDR3 is CASSLAGRDQPQHF. CDR3 nucleotides: TGTGCCAGCAGCTTAGCGGGCAGGGATCAGCCCCAGCATTTT. The chain links TRBV7-9 to TRBJ1-5; possibly TRBD1 for D (5 bases). Per germline, CDR1 SEHNR and CDR2 FQNEAQ (reference sequence). The CDR3 runs 14 residues. V was shortened by 0 bases and J by 5 bases, with 8 bases between the two germline ends. Complete variable domain (other parts from reference TRBV7-9 and TRBJ1-5): DTGVSQNPRHKITKRGQNVTFRCDPISEHNRLYWYRQTLGQGPEFLTYFQNEAQLEKSRLLSDRFSAERPKGSFSTLEIQRTEQGDSAMYLCASSLAGRDQPQHFGDGTRLSIL.

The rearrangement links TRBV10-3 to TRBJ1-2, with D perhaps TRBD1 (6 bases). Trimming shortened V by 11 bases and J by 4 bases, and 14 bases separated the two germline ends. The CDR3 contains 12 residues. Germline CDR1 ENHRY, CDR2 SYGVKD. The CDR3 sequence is CASSGDGYGYTF. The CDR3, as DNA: TGTGCCTCCTCAGGGGATGGCTATGGCTACACCTTC.

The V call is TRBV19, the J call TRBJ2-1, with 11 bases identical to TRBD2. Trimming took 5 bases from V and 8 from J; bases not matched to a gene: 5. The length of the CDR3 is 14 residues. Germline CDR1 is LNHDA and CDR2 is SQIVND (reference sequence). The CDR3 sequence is CASSLLAGGDEQFF. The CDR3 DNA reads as TGTGCCAGTAGTCTTCTAGCGGGGGGCGATGAGCAGTTCTTC.

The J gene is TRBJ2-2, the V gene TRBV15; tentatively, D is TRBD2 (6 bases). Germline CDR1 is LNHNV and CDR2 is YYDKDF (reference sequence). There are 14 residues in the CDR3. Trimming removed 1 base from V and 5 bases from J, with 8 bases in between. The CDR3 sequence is CATSRGGDTGELFF. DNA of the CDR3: TGTGCCACCAGCAGAGGGGGGGATACCGGGGAGCTGTTTTTT.

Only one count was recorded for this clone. CDR3 nucleotide sequence: TGTGCCATCAGTGAGACTAGCGGCACAGATACGCAGTATTTT. Protein sequence: CAISETSGTDTQYF. This chain joins TRBV10-3 and TRBJ2-3; TRBD2 aligns across 7 bases. The ends lost 2 bases at V and 1 base at J; junction bases unmatched: 0. From germline, CDR1 is ENHRY and CDR2 SYGVKD. This CDR3 is 14 amino acids long.

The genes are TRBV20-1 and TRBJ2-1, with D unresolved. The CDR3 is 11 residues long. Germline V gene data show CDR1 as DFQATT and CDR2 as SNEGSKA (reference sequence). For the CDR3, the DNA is TGCAGCCTCGGGTCTTACAATGAGCAGTTCTTC. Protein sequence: CSLGSYNEQFF.

The CDR3 loop is CASSSGLYGYTF. DNA for the CDR3: TGTGCCAGCAGTTCCGGACTCTATGGCTACACCTTC. The chain employs TRBV6-5 and TRBJ1-2, with D unclear. Trimming shortened V by 4 bases and J by 4 bases, and 7 bases separated the two germline ends. The CDR3 loop spans 12 amino acids. Germline V gene lookup returns CDR1 MNHEY and CDR2 SVGAGI.

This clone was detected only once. Written as DNA, the CDR3 is TGCAGCGTTGAGGTCAGCTACGAGCAGTACTTC. It is translated as CSVEVSYEQYF. The chain links TRBV29-1 to TRBJ2-7; D call uncertain. This CDR3 is built from 11 residues. The V end lost 3 bases, the J end lost 3 bases, and 6 bases lay between the germline ends. Germline assignment: CDR1 SQVTM and CDR2 ANQGSEA.